A selection of T cell receptor beta chains follows, all from one sample in a study of persistence of HIV-infected CD4 T cells. Generated by immunoSEQ multiplex PCR, the TCRdb table keeps only in-frame clones and is missing some. The profile covers tens of thousands of clones, with more than 75% appearing a single time and nearly 6.5% taken by the ten largest. These receptors' targets are unknown. The sequencing used CD4+ T cells sorted from PBMCs after roughly 20-hour stimulation, collected from a patient who received antiretroviral therapy. The receptors originated from an adult woman with HIV who was CMV-seropositive. Both conserved end residues are trimmed from each CDR3. Where a row states a size, it is once, few, many or the class of an expanded clone; other rows omit it.

>TRBV6-5|NA|TRBJ1-3
ASKGTGYGGNTIY
>TRBV3-1/TRBV3-2|NA|TRBJ2-5
ASSPTAGGWETQY
>TRBV7-9|NA|TRBJ2-1
ASSLEASGMPREQF
>TRBV4-1|NA|TRBJ1-2
ASSQGRQGNYGYT
>TRBV6-5|NA|TRBJ1-2
ATTDRTTRGYT
>TRBV6-5|NA|TRBJ2-5
ASSRTDQETQY
>TRBV10-3|NA|TRBJ2-1
AITQGPSYNEQF
>TRBV3-1/TRBV3-2|NA|TRBJ1-3
ASGGGTIY
>TRBV30|medium-sized|TRBJ2-5
AWSVEKTQY
>TRBV27|NA|TRBJ1-2
ASSLLSGVGSGNGYT
>TRBV14|NA|TRBJ1-1
ASSPQGRINTEAF
>TRBV29-1|NA|TRBJ1-2
SVEERGQDYGYT
>TRBV27|NA|TRBJ2-3
ASTTLPASGYTDTQY
>TRBV6-5|NA|TRBJ1-5
ASSYSTNQNQPQH
>TRBV6-2/TRBV6-3|NA|TRBJ2-7
ASSWRTGRGAEQY
>TRBV5-8|NA|TRBJ1-4
ASSPGFGATNEKLF
>TRBV10-3|NA|TRBJ1-1
AIRSGQMNTEAF
>TRBV5-1|once|TRBJ2-3
ASSWGQGTDTQY
>TRBV15|NA|TRBJ1-1
ATSRDGLTEAF
>TRBV5-1|NA|TRBJ1-1
ASSEGYGATNTEAF
>TRBV9|NA|TRBJ2-5
ASSVGTSGTTYQETQY
>TRBV4-3|NA|TRBJ2-7
ASSQGYRGHYEQY